These 14 T cell receptor beta chains originate from one sample sequenced in a study of blood T cell repertoires in COVID-19. Measured with immunoSEQ multiplex PCR; TCRdb has only the in-frame clones, and not every one. The sample lists tens of thousands of clones, around 70% seen once, with approximately 15% in the top ten. Sequencing was carried out using peripheral blood. The receptor set was obtained from a woman in her 70s with acute or convalescent COVID-19.

The CDR3 nucleotides are TGTGCCAGCAGCCTGGGGACTAGCGGGGGCGGAGGTAATGAGCAGTTCTTC. Translating gives CASSLGTSGGGGNEQFF. V usage is TRBV5-4 and J usage is TRBJ2-1; TRBD2 aligns across 14 bases. Germline-derived CDR1 and CDR2 are SGHNT and YYREEE (reference sequence). The J segment lost 7 bases and the V segment lost 4 bases, leaving 10 bases of the junction unmatched. This CDR3 comprises 17 residues.

The chain recombines TRBV2 with TRBJ2-1; 9 positions agree with TRBD1. The CDR3 consists of 14 residues. V lost 4 bases, J lost 5 bases, and 3 bases stayed unmatched. In germline, CDR1 is SNHLY, CDR2 FYNNEI. DNA for the CDR3: TGTGCCAGCAGTGGCCGGGACAGGGACAATGAGCAGTTCTTC. The encoded protein is CASSGRDRDNEQFF.

The J gene is TRBJ2-2, the V gene TRBV7-6; possible D gene TRBD1, 7 bases. The germline V gene has CDR1 SGHVS and CDR2 FNYEAQ. Trimming pared 1 base from V and 4 bases from J, leaving 19 bases between. This CDR3 region has 18 residues. The CDR3 spells CASSLVAGGTRGTGELFF. CDR3 coding DNA: TGTGCCAGCAGCTTAGTGGCAGGGGGGACGAGAGGCACCGGGGAGCTGTTTTTT.

This chain joins TRBV4-1 and TRBJ2-7; 7 positions match TRBD1. The CDR3 runs to 13 residues. Germline assignment: CDR1 MGHRA and CDR2 YSYEKL. Unmatched junction bases numbered 10, after V lost 5 bases and J lost 9 bases. CDR3 bases: TGCGCCAGCAGCTGGCGACAGGGTCAACGGCAGTACTTC. It specifies CASSWRQGQRQYF.

In this sample, this clone turned up once. The chain employs TRBV19 and TRBJ1-5; 9 positions agree with TRBD1. Per germline, CDR1 LNHDA and CDR2 SQIVND (reference sequence). V lost 6 bases to trimming and J lost 7 bases; unmatched junction nucleotides: 7. The CDR3 loop spans 14 amino acids. This chain's CDR3 is CASSRDRAGQPQHF. CDR3 nucleotide sequence: TGTGCCAGTAGCCGGGACAGGGCGGGCCAGCCCCAGCATTTT.

This clone was picked up one time. The rearrangement uses TRBV6-1 and TRBJ2-7; no clear D. Looked up from germline, CDR1 is MNHNS and CDR2 is SASEGT. The CDR3 is 12 residues long. The V end lost 2 bases, the J end lost 3 bases, and 5 bases lay between the germline ends. CDR3 in amino acids: CASSERSYEQYV. The DNA for the CDR3 is TGTGCCAGCAGTGAAAGGAGCTACGAGCAGTACGTC.

The V and J genes are TRBV29-1 and TRBJ1-2, with a tentative D call TRBD1 (6 bases). CDR1 and CDR2 (germline): SQVTM, ANQGSEA. This CDR3 has 15 amino acids. V shed 3 bases and J shed 7 bases, with 21 bases lying between them. CDR3 amino acids: CSVESSTGSSGGYTF. The DNA for the CDR3 is TGCAGCGTTGAGTCCTCAACAGGGTCCTCGGGTGGCTACACCTTC.

This clone was recorded a few times. This chain joins TRBV11-2 and TRBJ1-6; tentatively, D is TRBD1 (6 bases). CDR1 SGHAT and CDR2 FQNNGV come from the germline V gene. Between the trimmed V and J ends, which lost 0 bases and 10 bases, there was a span of 13 bases. This CDR3 spans 15 amino acids. CDR3 residues: CASSLEAGEKSPLHF. CDR3 bases: TGTGCCAGCAGCTTAGAGGCAGGGGAAAAATCACCCCTCCACTTT.

The V and J genes are TRBV5-6 and TRBJ1-5; D perhaps matches TRBD1 (6 bases). Germline V CDR1 and CDR2: SGHDT, YYEEEE. The CDR3 is 18 residues long. The germline V and J ends were trimmed by 2 bases and 7 bases, with 25 bases remaining between them. The CDR3 sequence is CASSFRTRTDLGGQPQHF. The CDR3, as DNA: TGTGCCAGCAGCTTCCGGACGCGGACAGACCTTGGTGGACAGCCCCAGCATTTT.

The V and J genes are TRBV25-1 and TRBJ1-2; TRBD1 might be the D (5 bases). The CDR3 is 14 residues long. Trimming removed 4 bases at V and 3 bases at J, with 12 bases between. Germline values: CDR1 MGHDK, CDR2 SYGVNS. This chain's CDR3 is CASSVGGPYYGYTF. In nucleotides, the CDR3 is TGTGCCAGCAGTGTGGGGGGTCCCTACTATGGCTACACCTTC.

The rearrangement uses TRBV6-1 and TRBJ2-7; D gene uncertain. Germline-derived CDR1 and CDR2 are MNHNS and SASEGT. The germline V and J ends were trimmed by 2 bases and 4 bases, with 9 bases remaining between them. This CDR3 comprises 13 residues. The CDR3, as DNA: TGTGCCAGCAGTGAATCTACGAAATACGAGCAGTACTTC. Translating gives CASSESTKYEQYF.

The chain couples TRBV4-1 to TRBJ2-7; tentative D call: TRBD2 (6 bases). The CDR3 totals 15 residues. Germline CDR1 MGHRA, CDR2 YSYEKL. Deletions cut 4 bases from V and 4 bases from J, with 17 bases between. DNA of the CDR3: TGCGCCAGCAGCCCCCCGGAGGGAACTACGTACGAGCAGTACTTC. Translating it yields CASSPPEGTTYEQYF.

The V gene is TRBV24-1, the J gene TRBJ2-2; D is perhaps TRBD1 (5 bases). Trimming cost V 4 bases and J 2 bases, with 13 bases left between them. The germline gives CDR1 KGHDR, CDR2 SFDVKD. The CDR3 is 16 amino acids. CDR3: CATSDPTGPNTGELFF. As DNA, the CDR3 is TGTGCCACCAGTGACCCCACAGGTCCCAACACCGGGGAGCTGTTTTTT.

This chain links TRBV3-1 (or the pseudogene TRBV3-2) with TRBJ2-7; 7 positions agree with TRBD2. V was pared by 4 bases and J by 5 bases, with 8 bases of the junction left unmatched. This CDR3 contains 14 residues. Per germline, CDR1 LGHDT and CDR2 YNNKEL (reference sequence). CDR3 DNA sequence: TGTGCCAGCAGCCGCACCTCGGGAGGACACGAGCAGTACGTC. Its protein product is CASSRTSGGHEQYV.